The 18 T cell receptor beta chains below all came from one sample that was sequenced in a study of regulatory and conventional T cells in RAG deficiency. Clones were sequenced by immunoSEQ multiplex PCR, and TCRdb holds only the in-frame ones, with some missing. The sample yields under 35,000 clones, 76% seen once. Genomic DNA came from blood conventional CD4+ T cells gated CD25-low CD127-high. These data also formed part of another study, on regulatory T cells. That report adds: Amplification used 52 TRBV primers and 13 TRBJ primers.

The sequenced sample consisted of CD4+ effector T cells sorted from blood. These receptors came from a human donor in good health.

The rearrangement uses TRBV7-3 and TRBJ1-5; 8 nucleotides agree with TRBD1. The germline CDR1 and CDR2 sequences are SGHTA and FQGTGA. The junction had 5 bases not matched to a gene; V was cut back by 3 bases and J by 10 bases. The CDR3 loop spans 13 amino acids. In nucleotides, the CDR3 is TGTGCCAGCAGCTTTACAGGGGGAGGACCCCAGCATTTT. Residues: CASSFTGGGPQHF.

This clone was seen only once. The chain couples TRBV14 to TRBJ2-5; D remains ambiguous. The CDR3 loop spans 14 amino acids. Germline V gene data show CDR1 as SGHDN and CDR2 as FVKESK. Trimming took off 1 base at V and 5 bases at J, with 11 bases between the two ends. The CDR3 sequence: CASSQGLDFETQYF. The CDR3 DNA reads TGTGCCAGCAGCCAAGGGCTAGATTTCGAGACCCAGTACTTC.

The V and J genes are TRBV7-2 and TRBJ1-5, with TRBD1 identical over 10 bases. The CDR3 length is 17 residues. Germline V gives CDR1 SGHTA, CDR2 FQGNSA. V shed 2 bases and J 5 bases; nucleotides not matched to a gene: 9. The DNA for the CDR3 is TGTGCCAGCAGCTTAAGACAGGGGGCCGCCGACTATCAGCCCCAGCATTTT. The encoded protein is CASSLRQGAADYQPQHF.

The DNA for the CDR3 is TGTGCCAGTAGCCTAACCCCCGGGGCGAGCACTGAAGCTTTCTTT. Translation: CASSLTPGASTEAFF. The chain carries TRBV19 and TRBJ1-1, with D perhaps matching TRBD1 (5 bases). In germline, CDR1 is LNHDA, CDR2 SQIVND (reference sequence). The CDR3 spans 15 residues. The V end lost 6 bases, the J end lost 4 bases, and 18 bases lay between the germline ends.

In this sample, this clone turned up once. This chain links TRBV4-2 with TRBJ1-1; TRBD1 is a possible D gene (6 bases). In germline, CDR1 is LGHNA, CDR2 YNFKEQ. This CDR3 region has 17 residues. The ends were cut back, 0 bases at V and 1 base at J, with 15 bases in the middle. The CDR3 here is CASSQEHLGGSNTEAFF. The CDR3 nucleotides are TGTGCCAGCAGCCAAGAACATTTAGGGGGGTCGAACACTGAAGCTTTCTTT.

The chain joins TRBV6-4 to TRBJ1-5, with D perhaps matching TRBD1 (5 bases). This CDR3 is 15 amino acids long. V was trimmed by 6 bases and J by 1 base, leaving 13 bases between them. Germline V gene lookup returns CDR1 MRHNA and CDR2 SNTAGT. As DNA, the CDR3 is TGTGCCAGCAGCGCAATCGGGGGGAGCAATCAGCCCCAGCATTTT. Translation: CASSAIGGSNQPQHF.

This clone showed up just a few times. The chain recombines TRBV7-9 with TRBJ1-6; 8 bases are a match to TRBD1. The CDR3 contains 16 residues. From germline, CDR1 is SEHNR and CDR2 FQNEAQ (reference sequence). Trimming removed 0 bases from V and 9 bases from J; junction bases left unmatched: 7. As DNA, the CDR3 is TGTGCCAGCAGCTTAGCTTCAGGACAGGGCGGTTCACCCCTCCACTTT. This codes for CASSLASGQGGSPLHF.

This chain joins TRBV18 and TRBJ1-1, with D possibly matching TRBD1 (5 bases). The CDR3 runs to 16 residues. Germline V gene data show CDR1 as KGHSH and CDR2 as LQKENI. Trimming cost V 0 bases and J 5 bases, with 16 bases left between them. The CDR3 is CASSPPLSTGQTEAFF. CDR3 nucleotide sequence: TGTGCCAGCTCACCACCTCTGTCAACAGGCCAAACTGAAGCTTTCTTT.

This clone has a handful of counts. V gene TRBV6-7 combines with J gene TRBJ1-2; TRBD1 might be the D (6 bases). Being an ORF, TRBV6-7 has a function that is uncertain. The CDR3 loop spans 14 amino acids. The V and J ends lost 7 bases and 8 bases respectively, with 20 bases between them. The CDR3 loop is CASIHRVRLGGYTF. The CDR3, as DNA: TGTGCCAGCATCCACAGGGTACGACTAGGAGGCTACACCTTC.

This clone occurred a few times. The chain links TRBV18 to TRBJ2-2; D gene unclear. V lost 3 bases and J 6 bases, leaving 5 bases between the germline ends. The CDR3 loop spans 12 amino acids. Per the germline V gene, CDR1 is KGHSH and CDR2 is LQKENI. The CDR3 sequence is CASSPPAGELFF. CDR3 nucleotide sequence: TGTGCCAGCTCACCGCCGGCCGGGGAGCTGTTTTTT.

This sequence joins TRBV7-3 and TRBJ1-1; unclear D gene. Germline loops: CDR1 SGHTA, CDR2 FQGTGA. The CDR3 is made up of 14 amino acids. The V end was cut by 2 bases, the J end by 1 base, with 8 bases between. In nucleotides, the CDR3 is TGTGCCAGCAGCTTAGCCGGACCGAACACTGAAGCTTTCTTT. Protein: CASSLAGPNTEAFF. Full variable domain (rest looked up from reference TRBV7-3 and TRBJ1-1): GAGVSQTPSNKVTEKGKYVELRCDPISGHTALYWYRQSLGQGPEFLIYFQGTGAADDSGLPNDRFFAVRPEGSVSTLKIQRTERGDSAVYLCASSLAGPNTEAFFGQGTRLTVV.

V and J are TRBV7-3 and TRBJ2-5, with 9 bases identical to TRBD1. In germline, CDR1 is SGHTA, CDR2 FQGTGA. The CDR3 length is 16 residues. V lost 5 bases and J lost 3; bases outside the gene matches: 10. In DNA form, the CDR3 reads TGTGCCAGCAGCCCGGGGACAGGGTGGTCGAAAGAGACCCAGTACTTC. Translation gives CASSPGTGWSKETQYF.

This clone occurred once. The V and J genes are TRBV21-1 and TRBJ2-3; the table's D call of TRBD1 was not tested on the DNA. TRBV21-1 is a pseudogene segment. The CDR3 contains 18 residues. The CDR3 is CASSKYAGGDRVRDTQYF. The DNA for the CDR3 is TGTGCCAGCAGCAAATATGCGGGCGGGGACAGGGTGCGGGATACGCAGTATTTT.

The chain joins TRBV2 to TRBJ1-3; D is ambiguous. Deletions cut 3 bases from V and 4 bases from J, with 7 bases between. The CDR3 runs to 13 residues. Germline V CDR1 and CDR2: SNHLY, FYNNEI. CDR3: CASSEEVGNTIYF. The CDR3 DNA reads TGTGCCAGCAGTGAGGAGGTCGGAAACACCATATATTTT.

V and J are TRBV28 and TRBJ2-4, with 8 bases that match TRBD2. Unmatched junction bases numbered 4, after V lost 2 bases and J lost 1 base. The CDR3 spans 16 residues. From germline, CDR1 is MDHEN and CDR2 SYDVKM. DNA for the CDR3: TGTGCCAGCAGTTTAGGGGTAGCGGGGGCCAAAAACATTCAGTACTTC. Its protein product is CASSLGVAGAKNIQYF.

The V gene is TRBV19, the J gene TRBJ1-4; D remains ambiguous. Trimming took 5 bases from V and 8 from J, leaving 18 bases between them. CDR3 size: 15 residues. Germline CDR1 and CDR2: LNHDA and SQIVND (reference sequence). CDR3 protein: CASSPILRVGEKLFF. The CDR3 coding sequence is TGTGCCAGTAGTCCGATCCTACGGGTGGGGGAAAAACTGTTTTTT. Drawing the rest from reference TRBV19 and TRBJ1-4, the complete variable domain is DGGITQSPKYLFRKEGQNVTLSCEQNLNHDAMYWYRQDPGQGLRLIYYSQIVNDFQKGDIAEGYSVSREKKESFPLTVTSAQKNPTAFYLCASSPILRVGEKLFFGSGTQLSVL.

This clone was found a few times. This chain joins TRBV10-1 and TRBJ2-7; D is possibly TRBD1 (6 bases). V lost 2 bases and J 5 bases, leaving 7 bases between the germline ends. Germline CDR1 is WNHNN and CDR2 is SYGVQD (reference sequence). The CDR3 is made up of 12 amino acids. This CDR3 is CASSENRDEQYF. The CDR3 coding sequence is TGCGCCAGCAGTGAGAACAGGGACGAGCAGTACTTC.

J is TRBJ1-3 and V is TRBV5-1; the D gene is possibly TRBD1 (5 bases). CDR1 is SGHRS and CDR2 is YFSETQ in the germline V gene. The CDR3 is made up of 14 amino acids. With 1 base removed from V and 3 bases from J, the gap between germline ends came to 8 bases. The CDR3 DNA is TGCGCCAGCAGCTTGACAGGCTATGGAAACACCATATATTTT. Its translation is CASSLTGYGNTIYF.